This T cell receptor beta chain derives from a study of blood T cell repertoires in COVID-19. Across the whole study: PBMCs, B-cell-depleted T cells, or T cells were the source of the cDNA or gDNA that made up the material.

V was shortened by 1 base and J by 4 bases, with 11 bases between the two germline ends. This CDR3 has 14 amino acids. CDR1 SGHNT and CDR2 YYREEE come from the germline V gene (reference sequence). TCRdb's table, derived via immunoSEQ multiplex PCR, lists solely in-frame clones and lacks some. The sample has around 300,000 clones; approximately 87% are singletons. Recruitment covered about two dozen US areas and drew participants whose ages spanned roughly 18 to 100 years. The J gene is TRBJ1-2, the V gene TRBV5-4; weak D call: TRBD1 (5 bases). This TCR was sampled from a woman aged 30 to 39 who had recovered from COVID-19. The sequencing input was PBMCs or T cells enriched from blood (not recorded which). The CDR3 sequence is CASSLSGGSYGYTF. CDR3 nucleotides: TGTGCCAGCAGCTTGTCTGGGGGGTCCTATGGCTACACCTTC.